One T cell receptor (beta chain) is described in this entry. The antigen remains unidentified. The material for each subset, its genomic DNA, was split evenly across several immunoSEQ plates. In the original analysis: Junction-only sequences without quality scores were provided by ImmunoSEQ, so filtering was different. Repertoires were generated with immunoSEQ multiplex PCR, while TCRdb's copy carries only in-frame clones and drops some. From that table come the V and J calls and clone size; the DNA was used to work out D and trimming. The profile shows over 750,000 clones, about 96% of them singletons. CD45RO-negative CD8 cells positively selected for CCR7 made up the naive population, which excluded terminally differentiated effector memory CD45RA+ cells. This sample was included in a study of shared clonotypes between healthy human individuals. Study-level background: The donor pool was made up of a couple of women and three men aged 18 to 49. Study-level results: An expected dependence of interdonor clonotype sharing on sequencing depth was noted.

The V end lost 4 bases, the J end lost 4 bases, and 14 bases lay between the germline ends. CDR3 length: 14 residues. Germline V gene lookup returns CDR1 MNHEY and CDR2 SVGAGI. The source of this sequence is a man aged 30 to 45 in good health. Sequenced sample: naive CD8+ T cells sorted from blood. This sequence joins TRBV6-5 and TRBJ2-7, with D tentatively TRBD1 (6 bases). The CDR3 reads CASSSRDISYEQYF. In nucleotides, the CDR3 is TGTGCCAGCAGTTCCCGGGACATCTCTTACGAGCAGTACTTC.